The sequence of this T cell receptor beta chain was determined in a study of CD8+CD57+ T cells in acquired aplastic anemia. For the study at large: Recorded DNA amounts for sorted CD4+ and CD8+ cells had an average of around 3 ug. Findings and caveats of the study: Patients and controls were not found to differ significantly in CD8+ Simpson's diversity. Shared by patients and controls, almost 30 CD8+ CDR3s were abundant in patients.

Sequenced patients had shown CD8+CD57+ cell expansion by flow cytometry. Genomic DNA was employed as the template in profiling TCR beta VDJ and CDR3. TCRdb processed the reads anew with MiXCR; each CDR3 protein has one entry. Among about 58,000 distinct CDR3 sequences listed, approximately 50% were seen once. Turning to this clonotype: Its antigen remains unidentified.

The CDR3 extends over 17 amino acids. Germline loops: CDR1 WNHNN, CDR2 SYGVQD (reference sequence). The germline V and J ends were trimmed by 8 bases and 4 bases, with 27 bases remaining between them. The J gene is TRBJ2-7, the V gene TRBV10-1; D ambiguous. The specimen was sorted CD4+, CD8+, or CD8+CD57+ T cells (not recorded which) from PBMCs. The receptor was isolated from a human donor with aplastic anemia. CDR3 nucleotide sequence: TGCGCCAGCCTGGATTGCGTCAGATTCGGGTCCCCTTACGAGCAGTACTTC. Translating gives CASLDCVRFGSPYEQYF.